The 10 T cell receptor beta chains below all came from one sample that was sequenced in a study of shared clonotypes between healthy human individuals (dated by TCRdb to the early 2020s). Libraries were built with the immunoSEQ multiplex PCR assay. The table comes from immuneACCESS by way of TCRdb, which keeps in-frame sequences with V and J called. Part of the clones is missing from these tables; in studies checked, under half for an unresolved V gene and the rest for unknown reasons. A total of approximately 2,000,000 clones appear in this sample, around 93% of them only once. The top ten constitute approximately 0.41% of the sample. The sample taken for sequencing was naive CD4+ T cells from PBMCs. The intended sense of this specimen's cell subset or site label: CD45RA+ positively selected. The origin of the receptors is a young man in good health. Some clones in this sample may be carry-over from other donors' samples.

This sequence joins TRBV5-4 and TRBJ2-7; D perhaps matches TRBD1 (5 bases). The CDR3 runs to 13 residues. Trimming took off 0 bases at V and 5 bases at J, with 9 bases between the two ends. CDR1 SGHNT and CDR2 YYREEE come from the germline V gene (reference sequence). Written as DNA, the CDR3 is TGTGCCAGCAGCTTGGTACAGGTTAACGAGCAGTACTTC. Translation: CASSLVQVNEQYF.

This rearrangement joins TRBV4-3 to TRBJ2-7; weak D call: TRBD2 (5 bases). Trimming stripped 0 bases from V and 6 bases from J, with 21 bases between. The germline gives CDR1 LGHNA, CDR2 YSLEER. This CDR3 has 17 amino acids. The CDR3 bases are TGCGCCAGCAGCCAAGATAGAGGGTCTGGTCTGGGCTCCGAGCAGTACTTC. This gives the protein CASSQDRGSGLGSEQYF.

The rearrangement joins TRBV14 to TRBJ2-2; tentative D call: TRBD1 (5 bases). The V end was cut by 4 bases, the J end by 7 bases, with 10 bases between. Germline CDR1 and CDR2: SGHDN and FVKESK. This CDR3 comprises 13 residues. The CDR3 DNA is TGTGCCAGCAGCCGCCAGGGTGGCGGGGAGCTGTTTTTT. Encoded protein: CASSRQGGGELFF.

The chain couples TRBV5-5 to TRBJ1-1; the D gene is possibly TRBD1 (5 bases). V lost 0 bases and J lost 0, with 12 bases in between. This CDR3 has 16 amino acids. Germline loops: CDR1 SGHKS, CDR2 YYEKEE (reference sequence). CDR3 loop: CASSLAQGLMNTEAFF. The CDR3 bases are TGTGCCAGCAGCTTGGCTCAGGGACTCATGAACACTGAAGCTTTCTTT.

The chain uses TRBV11-3 and TRBJ2-3; D is tentatively TRBD1 or TRBD2 (5 bases each). Trimming shortened V by 1 base and J by 1 base, and 6 bases separated the two germline ends. The CDR3 totals 14 residues. Germline loops: CDR1 SGHNT, CDR2 YENEEA. The CDR3 DNA reads TGTGCCAGCAGCTTAGTGGGGGGCACAGATACGCAGTATTTT. Encoded protein: CASSLVGGTDTQYF.

The chain uses TRBV19 and TRBJ2-1; TRBD1 agrees at 7 bases. The ends lost 5 bases at V and 12 bases at J; junction bases unmatched: 16. The CDR3 consists of 15 residues. Germline loops: CDR1 LNHDA, CDR2 SQIVND (reference sequence). CDR3 bases: TGTGCCAGTAGTCCTACCGGGACAGTTTTTAGGGGGCAGTTCTTC. Its protein product is CASSPTGTVFRGQFF.

The CDR3 region is CASGIAGNTGELFF. The CDR3 region has the DNA TGTGCTAGTGGGATAGCGGGGAACACCGGGGAGCTGTTTTTT. The chain joins TRBV12-5 to TRBJ2-2; 7 positions agree with TRBD2. V dropped 6 bases and J dropped 1; count of bases not matched to a gene: 2. Germline CDR1 and CDR2: LGHNT and FRNRAP. The CDR3 contains 14 residues.

This clone has just one count. The chain links TRBV11-2 to TRBJ2-3, with TRBD1 matching 8 bases. Trimming took 3 bases from V and 5 from J; bases not matched to a gene: 4. The CDR3 is 14 residues long. Germline CDR1 is SGHAT and CDR2 is FQNNGV. CDR3 protein: CASSLQGAKDTQYF. The CDR3 bases are TGTGCCAGCAGCTTGCAGGGGGCTAAAGATACGCAGTATTTT. Using reference TRBV11-2 and TRBJ2-3 for the parts outside the CDR3, the full variable domain is EAGVAQSPRYKIIEKRQSVAFWCNPISGHATLYWYQQILGQGPKLLIQFQNNGVVDDSQLPKDRFSAERLKGVDSTLKIQPAKLEDSAVYLCASSLQGAKDTQYFGPGTRLTVL.

The chain is built from TRBV7-9 and TRBJ2-2; D not resolved. Germline V gives CDR1 SEHNR, CDR2 FQNEAQ (reference sequence). The CDR3 covers 14 residues. V dropped 3 bases and J dropped 6 bases, with 11 bases sitting between them. Here the CDR3 DNA reads TGTGCCAGCAGCTTGGCGATTTGGTCCGGGGAGCTGTTTTTT. This sequence encodes CASSLAIWSGELFF.

The chain carries TRBV6-6 and TRBJ2-7, with 7 bases aligning to TRBD2. The trim removed 0 bases at V and 5 bases at J, leaving 4 bases unmatched. From germline, CDR1 is MNHNY and CDR2 SVGAGI (reference sequence). The CDR3 loop spans 14 amino acids. The CDR3 spells CASSYSRERHEQYF. The CDR3 DNA reads as TGTGCCAGCAGTTACTCGCGGGAGCGCCACGAGCAGTACTTC.